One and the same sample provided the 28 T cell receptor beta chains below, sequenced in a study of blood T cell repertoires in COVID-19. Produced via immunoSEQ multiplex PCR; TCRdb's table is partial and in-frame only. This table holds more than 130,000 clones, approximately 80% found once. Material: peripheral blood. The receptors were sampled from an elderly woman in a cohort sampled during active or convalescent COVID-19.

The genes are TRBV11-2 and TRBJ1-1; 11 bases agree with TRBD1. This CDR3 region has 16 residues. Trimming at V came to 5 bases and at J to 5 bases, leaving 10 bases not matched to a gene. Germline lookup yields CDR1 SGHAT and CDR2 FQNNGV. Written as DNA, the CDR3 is TGTGCCAGCAGCCTTGGACAGGGGGCGCGGGAAACTGAAGCTTTCTTT. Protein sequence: CASSLGQGARETEAFF.

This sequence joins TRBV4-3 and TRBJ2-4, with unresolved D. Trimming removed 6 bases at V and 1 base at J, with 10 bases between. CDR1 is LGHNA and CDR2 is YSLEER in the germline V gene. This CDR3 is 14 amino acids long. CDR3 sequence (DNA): TGCGCCAGCAGTGATGAGTGGGCCAAAAACATTCAGTACTTC. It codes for CASSDEWAKNIQYF.

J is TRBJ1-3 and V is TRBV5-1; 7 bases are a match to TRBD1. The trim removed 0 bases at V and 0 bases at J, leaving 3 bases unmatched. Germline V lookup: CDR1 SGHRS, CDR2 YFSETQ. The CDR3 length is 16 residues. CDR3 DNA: TGCGCCAGCAGCTTGGCCGGGGACAGCTCTGGAAACACCATATATTTT. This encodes CASSLAGDSSGNTIYF.

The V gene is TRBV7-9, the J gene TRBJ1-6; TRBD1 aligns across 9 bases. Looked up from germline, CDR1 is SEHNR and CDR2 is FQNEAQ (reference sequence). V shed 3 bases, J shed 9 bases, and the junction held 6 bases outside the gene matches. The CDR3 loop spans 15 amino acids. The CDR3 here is CASSLSGQGASPLHF. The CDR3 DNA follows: TGTGCCAGCAGCTTGTCGGGACAGGGTGCTTCACCCCTCCACTTT.

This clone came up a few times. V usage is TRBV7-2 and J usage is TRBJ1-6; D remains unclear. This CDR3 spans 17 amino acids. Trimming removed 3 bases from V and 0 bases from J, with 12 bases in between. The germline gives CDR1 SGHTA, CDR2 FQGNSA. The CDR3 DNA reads TGTGCCAGCAGCTTGAGGAGCAGCAGCTCCTATAATTCACCCCTCCACTTT. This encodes CASSLRSSSSYNSPLHF.

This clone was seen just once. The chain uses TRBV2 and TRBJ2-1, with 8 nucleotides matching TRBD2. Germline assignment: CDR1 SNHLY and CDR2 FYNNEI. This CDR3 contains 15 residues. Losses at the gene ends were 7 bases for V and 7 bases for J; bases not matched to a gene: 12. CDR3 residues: CASIAFGTRRNEQFF. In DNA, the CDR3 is TGTGCCAGCATAGCGTTCGGGACTAGGAGAAATGAGCAGTTCTTC.

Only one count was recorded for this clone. CDR3 coding DNA: TGTGCCTGGAGTGTCCGACAGTCGAGCTCTGGAAACACCATATATTTT. This gives the protein CAWSVRQSSSGNTIYF. The chain is built from TRBV30 and TRBJ1-3, with D perhaps matching TRBD1 (5 bases). Germline loops: CDR1 GTSNPN, CDR2 SVGIG (reference sequence). The V end lost 0 bases, the J end lost 0 bases, and 12 bases lay between the germline ends. This CDR3 comprises 16 residues.

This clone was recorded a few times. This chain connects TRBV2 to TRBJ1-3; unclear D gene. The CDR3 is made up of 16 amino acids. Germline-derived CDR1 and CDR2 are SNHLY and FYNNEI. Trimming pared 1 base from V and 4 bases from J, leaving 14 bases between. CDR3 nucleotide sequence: TGTGCCAGCAGTGAAGACGGAGGGAGGGTGGGAAACACCATATATTTT. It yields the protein CASSEDGGRVGNTIYF.

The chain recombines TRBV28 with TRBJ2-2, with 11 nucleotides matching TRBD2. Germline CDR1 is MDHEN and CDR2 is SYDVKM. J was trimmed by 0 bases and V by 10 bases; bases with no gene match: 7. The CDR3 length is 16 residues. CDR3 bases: TGTGCCACCCGACTAGCGGGGTACTCGAACACCGGGGAGCTGTTTTTT. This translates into CATRLAGYSNTGELFF.

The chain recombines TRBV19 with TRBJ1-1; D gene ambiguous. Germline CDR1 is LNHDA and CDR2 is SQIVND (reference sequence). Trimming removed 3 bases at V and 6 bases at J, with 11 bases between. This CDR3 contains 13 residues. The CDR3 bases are TGTGCCAGTAGTATGGGCAGGTTCTCTGAAGCTTTCTTT. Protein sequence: CASSMGRFSEAFF.

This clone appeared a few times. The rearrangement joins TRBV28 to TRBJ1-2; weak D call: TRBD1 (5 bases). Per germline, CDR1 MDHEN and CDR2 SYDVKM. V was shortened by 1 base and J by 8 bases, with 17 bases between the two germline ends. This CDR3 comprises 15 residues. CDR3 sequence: CASSLSHPGQGGYTF. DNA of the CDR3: TGTGCCAGCAGTTTATCTCATCCTGGTCAGGGCGGCTACACCTTC.

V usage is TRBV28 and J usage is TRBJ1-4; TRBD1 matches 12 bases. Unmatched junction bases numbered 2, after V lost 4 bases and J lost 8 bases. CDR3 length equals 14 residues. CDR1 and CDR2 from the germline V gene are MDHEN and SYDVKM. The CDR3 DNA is TGTGCCAGCAGTTGGGGACAGGGGGCGGAAAAACTGTTTTTT. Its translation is CASSWGQGAEKLFF.

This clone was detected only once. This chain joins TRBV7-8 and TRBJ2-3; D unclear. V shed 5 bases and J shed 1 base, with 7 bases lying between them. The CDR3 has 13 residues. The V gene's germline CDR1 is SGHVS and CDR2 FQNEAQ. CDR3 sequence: CASSGQGTDTQYF. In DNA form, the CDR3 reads TGTGCCAGCAGCGGCCAAGGCACAGATACGCAGTATTTT.

The CDR3 sequence is CASSLGQASNQPQHF. CDR3 DNA: TGCGCCAGCAGCTTGGGACAGGCTAGCAATCAGCCCCAGCATTTT. J is TRBJ1-5 and V is TRBV5-1; perhaps TRBD1 as D (6 bases). V lost 0 bases and J lost 0, with 7 bases in between. CDR3 length: 15 residues. Germline CDR1 is SGHRS and CDR2 is YFSETQ.

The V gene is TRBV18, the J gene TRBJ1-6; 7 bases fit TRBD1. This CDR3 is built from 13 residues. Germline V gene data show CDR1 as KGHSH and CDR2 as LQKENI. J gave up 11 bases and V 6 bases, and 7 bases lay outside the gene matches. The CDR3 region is CASSLTGEAPLHF. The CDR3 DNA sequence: TGTGCCAGCTCGCTAACAGGGGAGGCACCCCTCCACTTT.

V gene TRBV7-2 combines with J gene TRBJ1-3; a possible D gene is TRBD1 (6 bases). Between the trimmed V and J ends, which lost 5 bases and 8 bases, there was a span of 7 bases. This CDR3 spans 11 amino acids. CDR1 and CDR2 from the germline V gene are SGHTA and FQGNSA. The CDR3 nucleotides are TGTGCCAGCAGCCAGGGGTACACCATATATTTT. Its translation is CASSQGYTIYF.

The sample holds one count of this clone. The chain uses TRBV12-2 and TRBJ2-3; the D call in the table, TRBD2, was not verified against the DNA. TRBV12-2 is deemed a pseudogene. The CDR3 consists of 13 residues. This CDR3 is CASRPGAGDTQYF. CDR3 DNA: TGTGCAAGTCGCCCGGGAGCCGGAGATACGCAGTATTTT.

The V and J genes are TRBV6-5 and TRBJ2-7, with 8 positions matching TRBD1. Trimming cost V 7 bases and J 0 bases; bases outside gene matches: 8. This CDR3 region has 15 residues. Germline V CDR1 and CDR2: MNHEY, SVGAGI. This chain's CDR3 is CASTTGTGSSYEQYF. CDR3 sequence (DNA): TGTGCCAGCACAACCGGGACAGGCAGCTCCTACGAGCAGTACTTC.

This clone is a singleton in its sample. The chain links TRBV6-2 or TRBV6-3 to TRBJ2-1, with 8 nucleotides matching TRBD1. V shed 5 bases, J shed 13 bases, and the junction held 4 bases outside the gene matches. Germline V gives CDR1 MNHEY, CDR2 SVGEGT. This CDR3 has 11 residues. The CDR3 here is CASSTGTGQFF. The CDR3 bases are TGTGCCAGCAGTACCGGGACAGGCCAGTTCTTC.

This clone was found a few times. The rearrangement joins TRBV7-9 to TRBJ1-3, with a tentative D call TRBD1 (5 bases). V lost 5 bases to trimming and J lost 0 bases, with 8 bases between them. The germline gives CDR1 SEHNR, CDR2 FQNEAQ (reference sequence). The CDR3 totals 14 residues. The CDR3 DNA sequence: TGTGCCAGCAGCAGGGGCGGCTCTGGAAACACCATATATTTT. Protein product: CASSRGGSGNTIYF.

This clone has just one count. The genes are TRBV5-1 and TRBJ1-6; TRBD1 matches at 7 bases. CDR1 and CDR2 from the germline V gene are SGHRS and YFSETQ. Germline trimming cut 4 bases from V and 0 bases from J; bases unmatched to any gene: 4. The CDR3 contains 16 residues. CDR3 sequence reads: CASSPGQTSYNSPLHF. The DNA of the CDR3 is TGCGCCAGCAGCCCGGGACAGACCTCCTATAATTCACCCCTCCACTTT. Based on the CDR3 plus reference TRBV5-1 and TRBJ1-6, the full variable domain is KAGVTQTPRYLIKTRGQQVTLSCSPISGHRSVSWYQQTPGQGLQFLFEYFSETQRNKGNFPGRFSGRQFSNSRSEMNVSTLELGDSALYLCASSPGQTSYNSPLHFGNGTRLTVT.

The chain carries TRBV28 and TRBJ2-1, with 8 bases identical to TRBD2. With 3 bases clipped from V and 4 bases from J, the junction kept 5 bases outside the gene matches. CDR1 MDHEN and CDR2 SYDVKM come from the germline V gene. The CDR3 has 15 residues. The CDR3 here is CASSFGGGSYNEQFF. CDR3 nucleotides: TGTGCCAGCAGTTTCGGGGGGGGCTCTTACAATGAGCAGTTCTTC.

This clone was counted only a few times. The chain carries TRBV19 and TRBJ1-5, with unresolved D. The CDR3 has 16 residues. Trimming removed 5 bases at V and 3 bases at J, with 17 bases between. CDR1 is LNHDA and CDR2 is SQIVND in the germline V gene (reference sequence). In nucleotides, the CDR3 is TGTGCCAGTAGTTATGGCCTTATCCTTATCAATCAGCCCCAGCATTTT. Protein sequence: CASSYGLILINQPQHF.

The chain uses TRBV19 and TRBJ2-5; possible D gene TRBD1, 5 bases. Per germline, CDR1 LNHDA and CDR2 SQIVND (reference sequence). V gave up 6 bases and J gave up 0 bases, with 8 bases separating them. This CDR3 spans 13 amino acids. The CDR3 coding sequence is TGTGCCAGTAGGACAGACTACCAAGAGACCCAGTACTTC. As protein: CASRTDYQETQYF.

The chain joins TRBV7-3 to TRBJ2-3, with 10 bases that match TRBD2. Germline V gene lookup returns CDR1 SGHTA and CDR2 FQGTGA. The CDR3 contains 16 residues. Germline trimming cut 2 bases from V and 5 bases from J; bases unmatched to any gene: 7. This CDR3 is CASSLSSGGALDTQYF. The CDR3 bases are TGTGCCAGCAGCTTATCGAGCGGGGGGGCCTTAGATACGCAGTATTTT.

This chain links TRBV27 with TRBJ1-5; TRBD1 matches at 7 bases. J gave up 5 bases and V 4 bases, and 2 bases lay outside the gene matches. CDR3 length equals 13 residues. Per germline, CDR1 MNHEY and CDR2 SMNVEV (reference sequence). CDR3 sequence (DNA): TGTGCCAGCAGTTCCAGGGGGGATCAGCCCCAGCATTTT. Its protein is CASSSRGDQPQHF.

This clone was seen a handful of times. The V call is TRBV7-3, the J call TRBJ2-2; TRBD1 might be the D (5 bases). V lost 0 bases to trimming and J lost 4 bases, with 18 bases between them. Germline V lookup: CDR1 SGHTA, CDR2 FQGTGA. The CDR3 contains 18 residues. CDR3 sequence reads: CASSLTSPRLGATGELFF. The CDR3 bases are TGTGCCAGCAGCTTAACGTCCCCACGTCTTGGGGCCACCGGGGAGCTGTTTTTT.

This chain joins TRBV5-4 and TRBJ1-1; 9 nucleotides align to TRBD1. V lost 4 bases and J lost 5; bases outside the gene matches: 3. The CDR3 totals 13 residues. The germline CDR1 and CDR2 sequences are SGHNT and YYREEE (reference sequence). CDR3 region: CASSGTGFTEAFF. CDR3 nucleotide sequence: TGTGCCAGCAGCGGGACAGGGTTTACTGAAGCTTTCTTT.